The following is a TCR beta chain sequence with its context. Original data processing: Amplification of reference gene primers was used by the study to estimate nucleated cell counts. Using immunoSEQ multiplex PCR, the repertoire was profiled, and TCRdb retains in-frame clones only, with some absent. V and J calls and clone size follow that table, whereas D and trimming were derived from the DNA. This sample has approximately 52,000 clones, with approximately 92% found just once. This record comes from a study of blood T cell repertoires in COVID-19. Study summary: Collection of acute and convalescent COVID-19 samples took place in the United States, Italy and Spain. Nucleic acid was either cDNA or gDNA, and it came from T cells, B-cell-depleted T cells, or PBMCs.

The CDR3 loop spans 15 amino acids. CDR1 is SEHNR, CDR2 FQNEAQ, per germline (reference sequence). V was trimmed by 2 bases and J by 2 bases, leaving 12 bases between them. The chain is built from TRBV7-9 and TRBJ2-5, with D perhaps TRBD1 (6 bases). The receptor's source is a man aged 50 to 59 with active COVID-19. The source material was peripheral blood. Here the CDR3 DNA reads TGTGCCAGCAGCTTAAGGACAGCGAGGCAAGAGACCCAGTACTTC. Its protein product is CASSLRTARQETQYF.